A single sample gave rise to the 3 T cell receptor beta chains below, sequenced in a study of T cells in Graves' hyperthyroidism and ophthalmopathy. What was amplified from RNA transcripts were TCR beta CDR3 regions. The study used the HTBI primer set for a first-round RT-PCR of the TCR CDR3. TCRdb reanalysed the multiplex PCR reads using MiXCR and keeps one entry per CDR3 protein. Here the sample spans around 250,000 distinct CDR3 sequences, 14% to 15% being singletons. Sequenced input: blood. These receptors originate from a woman aged 40 to 50 with Graves' hyperthyroidism that later progressed to Graves' ophthalmopathy.

This clonotype appeared a few times. The chain combines TRBV5-1 with TRBJ1-4; TRBD1 is a possible D gene (6 bases). V lost 4 bases and J lost 4, with 14 bases in between. The CDR3 runs to 15 residues. CDR1 and CDR2 from the germline V gene are SGHRS and YFSETQ. CDR3 bases: TGCGCCAGCAGCCAATGGACAGCCTTTAATGAAAAACTGTTTTTT. Translation: CASSQWTAFNEKLFF. The full variable domain, rest sourced from reference TRBV5-1 and TRBJ1-4, is KAGVTQTPRYLIKTRGQQVTLSCSPISGHRSVSWYQQTPGQGLQFLFEYFSETQRNKGNFPGRFSGRQFSNSRSEMNVSTLELGDSALYLCASSQWTAFNEKLFFGSGTQLSVL.

The V and J genes are TRBV7-9 and TRBJ1-1; the D is unclear. V dropped 1 base and J dropped 1 base, with 7 bases sitting between them. The CDR3 loop spans 14 amino acids. Per the germline V gene, CDR1 is SEHNR and CDR2 is FQNEAQ (reference sequence). CDR3 DNA: TGTGCCAGCAGCTTAGAGGCAGGGAACACTGAAGCTTTCTTT. It codes for CASSLEAGNTEAFF.

This clonotype showed up many times. This chain links TRBV6-2 or TRBV6-3 with TRBJ2-5; 13 nucleotides match TRBD2. The CDR3 runs to 18 residues. V lost 7 bases and J lost 1; bases outside the gene matches: 12. CDR1 and CDR2 (germline): MNHEY, SVGEGT. The CDR3 DNA is TGTGCCAGCACTGAAAGACTAGCGGGAGGAACTACCCAAGAGACCCAGTACTTC. It translates to CASTERLAGGTTQETQYF.